This T cell receptor (beta chain) comes out of a study of CD8 T cells in ankylosing spondylitis. Overall study results and limits: Among TCR beta sequences, a motif of about 8 highly homologous variants appeared characteristic of ankylosing spondylitis blood. Earlier literature documents some of the motif variants in reactive arthritis synovial fluid and blood. Clones linked to the disease showed a CD8+ phenotype. They occurred at relatively low frequencies in peripheral blood.

TCRdb reprocessed the 5' RACE reads with MiXCR, giving one entry per CDR3 protein. The sample shows under 250,000 distinct CDR3 sequences, roughly 32% of them seen only once. Turning to this clonotype: What it binds is not known.

Trimming took off 4 bases at V and 4 bases at J, with 15 bases between the two ends. Germline assignment: CDR1 SGHRS and CDR2 YFSETQ. This CDR3 region has 15 residues. The sequencing sample was made of blood, either unsorted or a sorted T cell fraction (not recorded which). The sequence came from a male donor with ankylosing spondylitis or in good health (not recorded which). This chain links TRBV5-1 with TRBJ2-1; weak D call: TRBD2 (5 bases). CDR3 DNA sequence: TGCGCCAGCAGCGGCGAAGGACTTGCGTACAATGAGCAGTTCTTC. It encodes CASSGEGLAYNEQFF.